This passage covers 30 T cell receptor beta chains from one sample sequenced in a study of blood T cell repertoires in COVID-19. Using immunoSEQ multiplex PCR, the repertoire was profiled, and TCRdb retains in-frame clones only, with some absent. The data show fewer than 200,000 clones, 80% to 90% seen once. What was sequenced was peripheral blood. These receptors were collected from a woman aged 55-69 years with COVID-19, enrolled during active disease.

The chain recombines TRBV2 with TRBJ2-1, with D unclear. V was trimmed by 6 bases and J by 9 bases, leaving 15 bases between them. The CDR3 is 13 amino acids. Germline CDR1 reads SNHLY; CDR2 reads FYNNEI. The chain's CDR3 is CASRPYPYGEQFF. The CDR3 DNA is TGTGCCAGCAGACCCTACCCGTATGGTGAGCAGTTCTTC. Complete variable domain (other parts from reference TRBV2 and TRBJ2-1): EPEVTQTPSHQVTQMGQEVILRCVPISNHLYFYWYRQILGQKVEFLVSFYNNEISEKSEIFDDQFSVERPDGSNFTLKIRSTKLEDSAMYFCASRPYPYGEQFFGPGTRLTVL.

V usage is TRBV9 and J usage is TRBJ1-3; no clear D gene. Between the trimmed V and J ends, which lost 4 bases and 4 bases, there was a span of 9 bases. The CDR3 has 13 residues. The germline CDR1 and CDR2 sequences are SGDLS and YYNGEE. Here the CDR3 reads CASSPEVGNTIYF. The CDR3 coding sequence is TGTGCCAGCAGCCCCGAGGTCGGAAACACCATATATTTT.

About this clone: The sample holds other DNA sequences that translate to the same CDR3. This chain links TRBV19 with TRBJ1-1; D possibly corresponds to TRBD1 (5 bases). Germline loops: CDR1 LNHDA, CDR2 SQIVND (reference sequence). V lost 1 base, J lost 1 base, and 7 bases lay in between. The CDR3 runs 14 residues. The CDR3 loop is CASSIGQGNTEAFF. DNA for the CDR3: TGTGCCAGTAGTATAGGGCAGGGGAACACTGAAGCTTTCTTT.

The chain combines TRBV11-3 with TRBJ1-1, with D unresolved. Germline assignment: CDR1 SGHNT and CDR2 YENEEA. The CDR3 runs 14 residues. The germline V and J ends were trimmed by 1 base and 1 base, with 7 bases remaining between them. The CDR3 loop is CASSLGRGNTEAFF. As DNA, the CDR3 is TGTGCCAGCAGCTTAGGTCGGGGGAACACTGAAGCTTTCTTT.

In its sample, this clone was seen once. This rearrangement joins TRBV3-1 (or the pseudogene TRBV3-2) to TRBJ1-2; tentative D call: TRBD1 (6 bases). This CDR3 is built from 13 residues. Trimming shortened V by 0 bases and J by 8 bases, and 10 bases separated the two germline ends. Per the germline V gene, CDR1 is LGHDT and CDR2 is YNNKEL (reference sequence). The CDR3 here is CASSQDRGEGYTF. The CDR3 DNA reads as TGTGCCAGCAGCCAAGACAGGGGAGAGGGCTACACCTTC.

The chain is built from TRBV10-2 and TRBJ1-1, with D tentatively TRBD1 (5 bases). The CDR3 runs 13 residues. The ends were cut back, 8 bases at V and 1 base at J, with 11 bases in the middle. Germline V CDR1 and CDR2: WSHSY, SAAADI. The CDR3 sequence: CASLDRTNTEAFF. CDR3 coding DNA: TGCGCCAGCTTAGACAGAACGAACACTGAAGCTTTCTTT.

The V and J genes are TRBV27 and TRBJ2-2, with 15 positions matching TRBD2. With V trimmed by 3 bases and J by 0 bases, 8 bases remained unmatched. In germline, CDR1 is MNHEY, CDR2 SMNVEV (reference sequence). CDR3 size: 20 residues. The CDR3 DNA reads TGTGCCAGCAGTTTCCGCGGGACTAGCGGGAGGACAGCGAACACCGGGGAGCTGTTTTTT. This encodes CASSFRGTSGRTANTGELFF.

J is TRBJ2-3 and V is TRBV3-1 (or the pseudogene TRBV3-2); 7 bases map to TRBD2. J was trimmed by 4 bases and V by 5 bases; bases with no gene match: 9. The CDR3 totals 15 residues. The germline CDR1 and CDR2 sequences are LGHDT and YNNKEL (reference sequence). The CDR3: CASSNYLAVPDTQYF. CDR3 DNA: TGTGCCAGCAGCAACTACCTAGCGGTGCCAGATACGCAGTATTTT.

Here the CDR3 DNA reads TGCGCCAGCAGCCCAGGGGACGGATCTAATGAAAAACTGTTTTTT. Its translation: CASSPGDGSNEKLFF. V usage is TRBV4-1 and J usage is TRBJ1-4; perhaps TRBD1 as D (6 bases). Germline loops: CDR1 MGHRA, CDR2 YSYEKL. This CDR3 comprises 15 residues. V was cut by 4 bases and J by 3 bases, with 12 bases left in between.

This rearrangement joins TRBV3-1 (or the pseudogene TRBV3-2) to TRBJ1-3; unclear D gene. CDR1 and CDR2 from the germline V gene are LGHDT and YNNKEL (reference sequence). Trimming took 5 bases from V and 0 from J, leaving 11 bases between them. This CDR3 contains 15 residues. This CDR3 reads CASSMNGASGNTIYF. The CDR3 region has the DNA TGTGCCAGCAGCATGAACGGAGCCTCTGGAAACACCATATATTTT.

This sequence joins TRBV5-1 and TRBJ2-3; 15 bases align to TRBD2. The germline V gene has CDR1 SGHRS and CDR2 YFSETQ. The junction had 4 bases not matched to a gene; V was cut back by 4 bases and J by 4 bases. This CDR3 has 16 residues. The CDR3, as DNA: TGCGCCAGCAGCCTGGGACTAGCGGGGGGTCCAGATACGCAGTATTTT. Its protein product is CASSLGLAGGPDTQYF.

The chain uses TRBV10-3 and TRBJ2-2, with a weak D call TRBD2 (5 bases). V lost 6 bases and J 6 bases, leaving 11 bases between the germline ends. The CDR3 has 13 residues. The V gene's germline CDR1 is ENHRY and CDR2 SYGVKD. This chain's CDR3 is CAIRRDGAGELFF. The DNA for the CDR3 is TGTGCCATCAGGAGGGATGGGGCCGGGGAGCTGTTTTTT.

The chain has TRBV11-3 and TRBJ2-1; weak D call: TRBD1 (5 bases). From germline, CDR1 is SGHNT and CDR2 YENEEA. The V end was cut by 5 bases, the J end by 3 bases, with 11 bases between. The CDR3 is 14 residues long. Here the CDR3 DNA reads TGTGCCAGCAGCGCCAGGGAAGGCTACAATGAGCAGTTCTTC. Residues: CASSAREGYNEQFF.

The genes are TRBV7-6 and TRBJ1-5, with TRBD1 matching over 7 bases. The CDR3 length is 14 residues. Germline-derived CDR1 and CDR2 are SGHVS and FNYEAQ. V trimming: 2 bases; J trimming: 4 bases; junction bases outside the gene matches: 2. CDR3: CASSLRGPNQPQHF. The DNA of the CDR3 is TGTGCCAGCAGCTTAAGGGGGCCGAATCAGCCCCAGCATTTT.

The genes are TRBV6-5 and TRBJ2-5; 8 bases align to TRBD2. Germline trimming cut 6 bases from V and 2 bases from J; bases unmatched to any gene: 5. Germline V gene sequence: CDR1 MNHEY, CDR2 SVGAGI. CDR3 length: 14 amino acids. This CDR3 is CASRPGTRQETQYF. DNA of the CDR3: TGTGCCAGCAGGCCCGGGACTAGGCAAGAGACCCAGTACTTC.

CDR3 protein: CASSSGVGGYTF. DNA of the CDR3: TGTGCCAGCAGTTCAGGGGTTGGTGGCTACACCTTC. The chain is built from TRBV6-5 and TRBJ1-2, with a possible D match to TRBD1 (6 bases). The CDR3 length is 12 residues. Trimming removed 4 bases from V and 7 bases from J, with 10 bases in between. The germline gives CDR1 MNHEY, CDR2 SVGAGI.

The chain couples TRBV27 to TRBJ1-3, with TRBD1 as a possible D gene (5 bases). There are 16 residues in the CDR3. Germline CDR1 is MNHEY and CDR2 is SMNVEV (reference sequence). The ends were cut back, 4 bases at V and 4 bases at J, with 17 bases in the middle. The DNA of the CDR3 is TGTGCCAGCAGTTCGATTCCTTGGACAAGCGGAAACACCATATATTTT. Protein sequence: CASSSIPWTSGNTIYF.

This chain uses TRBV3-1 (or the pseudogene TRBV3-2) with TRBJ1-2, with a possible D match to TRBD1 (6 bases). The V end was cut by 4 bases, the J end by 4 bases, with 10 bases between. The germline V gene has CDR1 LGHDT and CDR2 YNNKEL (reference sequence). The CDR3 length is 13 residues. In DNA, the CDR3 is TGTGCCAGCAGCCCCAGGGGCGGCTATGGCTACACCTTC. This codes for CASSPRGGYGYTF.

The rearrangement uses TRBV7-8 and TRBJ1-3, with D tentatively TRBD1 (5 bases). There are 15 residues in the CDR3. Germline V CDR1 and CDR2: SGHVS, FQNEAQ. The ends were cut back, 2 bases at V and 2 bases at J, with 10 bases in the middle. DNA for the CDR3: TGTGCCAGCAGCTTATTTCAGGGAACTGGAAACACCATATATTTT. Residues: CASSLFQGTGNTIYF. Together with reference TRBV7-8 and TRBJ1-3, the CDR3 gives the full variable domain: GAGVSQSPRYKVAKRGQDVALRCDPISGHVSLFWYQQALGQGPEFLTYFQNEAQLDKSGLPSDRFFAERPEGSVSTLKIQRTQQEDSAVYLCASSLFQGTGNTIYFGEGSWLTVV.

The CDR3 DNA reads TGTGCCAGTAGTATAATCCATCGGAGCAATCAGCCCCAGCATTTT. Translation gives CASSIIHRSNQPQHF. This chain uses TRBV19 with TRBJ1-5; D is undetermined. Deletions cut 2 bases from V and 1 base from J, with 9 bases between. The V gene's germline CDR1 is LNHDA and CDR2 SQIVND (reference sequence). This CDR3 is 15 amino acids long.

This CDR3 is CASSLGTGVNQPQHF. DNA for the CDR3: TGTGCCAGCAGCTTGGGGACAGGGGTCAATCAGCCCCAGCATTTT. The chain combines TRBV5-8 with TRBJ1-5, with TRBD1 matching 9 bases. The CDR3 is 15 residues long. The V gene's germline CDR1 is SGHTS and CDR2 YDEGEE. After removal of 0 bases from V and 3 bases from J, the junction contained 1 base not matched to a gene.

The sample holds a few counts of this clone. The J gene is TRBJ1-1, the V gene TRBV30; perhaps TRBD1 as D (5 bases). Trimming cost V 0 bases and J 6 bases, with 11 bases left between them. From germline, CDR1 is GTSNPN and CDR2 SVGIG (reference sequence). The CDR3 covers 13 residues. CDR3 in amino acids: CAWSVQVSPEAFF. CDR3 coding DNA: TGTGCCTGGAGTGTACAGGTCAGTCCTGAAGCTTTCTTT. The full variable domain, with the rest looked up from reference TRBV30 and TRBJ1-1, is SQTIHQWPATLVQPVGSPLSLECTVEGTSNPNLYWYRQAAGRGLQLLFYSVGIGQISSEVPQNLSASRPQDRQFILSSKKLLLSDSGFYLCAWSVQVSPEAFFGQGTRLTVV.

The DNA for the CDR3 is TGTGCCAGTAGTATCACAGACTATAGCAATCAGCCCCAGCATTTT. It yields the protein CASSITDYSNQPQHF. The chain carries TRBV19 and TRBJ1-5; D ambiguous. Per germline, CDR1 LNHDA and CDR2 SQIVND (reference sequence). The V end was cut by 3 bases, the J end by 0 bases, with 9 bases between. The CDR3 contains 15 residues.

The V gene is TRBV7-3, the J gene TRBJ1-3, with 7 bases aligning to TRBD1. V trimming: 8 bases; J trimming: 0 bases; junction bases outside the gene matches: 7. Germline V gene data show CDR1 as SGHTA and CDR2 as FQGTGA. The CDR3 spans 15 residues. This CDR3 is CASSPTGNSGNTIYF. In nucleotides, the CDR3 is TGTGCCAGCTCGCCGACAGGGAACTCTGGAAACACCATATATTTT.

The chain couples TRBV5-1 to TRBJ1-1; 8 nucleotides agree with TRBD1. The J segment lost 5 bases and the V segment lost 5 bases, leaving 14 bases of the junction unmatched. The CDR3 runs to 16 residues. CDR1 is SGHRS, CDR2 YFSETQ, per germline. The CDR3 coding sequence is TGCGCCAGCAGTGGAGGGACAGGCCCTTCTAGGACTGAAGCTTTCTTT. Protein product: CASSGGTGPSRTEAFF.

This sequence joins TRBV10-1 and TRBJ1-1; D is possibly TRBD1 (5 bases). V shed 3 bases and J shed 1 base, with 15 bases lying between them. CDR3 length: 16 amino acids. Germline V gives CDR1 WNHNN, CDR2 SYGVQD (reference sequence). This CDR3 is CASSEKIFGANTEAFF. CDR3 in DNA: TGCGCCAGCAGTGAAAAAATTTTTGGGGCGAACACTGAAGCTTTCTTT.

This clone appeared a single time. J is TRBJ2-1 and V is TRBV3-1 (or the pseudogene TRBV3-2); D is possibly TRBD2 (5 bases). Germline CDR1 is LGHDT and CDR2 is YNNKEL (reference sequence). V lost 2 bases, J lost 7 bases, and 9 bases lay in between. The CDR3 loop spans 13 amino acids. In nucleotides, the CDR3 is TGTGCCAGCAGCCAAACTAGAGGTAATGAGCAGTTCTTC. Translated, it gives CASSQTRGNEQFF.

The chain is built from TRBV18 and TRBJ1-1; D is unresolved. V was cut by 0 bases and J by 11 bases, with 25 bases left in between. This CDR3 spans 17 amino acids. The germline CDR1 and CDR2 sequences are KGHSH and LQKENI. The CDR3: CASSPPATPAPLSFAFF. CDR3 DNA: TGTGCCAGCTCACCACCTGCTACCCCCGCTCCCCTAAGCTTCGCTTTCTTT. The whole variable domain, remainder taken from reference TRBV18 and TRBJ1-1, is NAGVMQNPRHLVRRRGQEARLRCSPMKGHSHVYWYRQLPEEGLKFMVYLQKENIIDESGMPKERFSAEFPKEGPSILRIQQVVRGDSAAYFCASSPPATPAPLSFAFFGQGTRLTVV.

The chain joins TRBV5-1 to TRBJ2-3, with 7 bases fitting TRBD2. Germline V gene lookup returns CDR1 SGHRS and CDR2 YFSETQ. The CDR3 has 15 residues. V lost 3 bases to trimming and J lost 0 bases; unmatched junction nucleotides: 4. DNA of the CDR3: TGCGCCAGCAGCTCCCCGCGGGGGAGCACAGATACGCAGTATTTT. Translating gives CASSSPRGSTDTQYF.

This clone has just a few counts. The rearrangement links TRBV27 to TRBJ2-7; D is possibly TRBD2 (5 bases). V lost 1 base and J lost 0, with 7 bases in between. The CDR3 extends over 14 amino acids. The germline V gene encodes CDR1 MNHEY and CDR2 SMNVEV (reference sequence). CDR3 protein: CASSLYGSSYEQYF. The CDR3 bases are TGTGCCAGCAGTTTATATGGGAGCTCCTACGAGCAGTACTTC.